The T cell receptor beta chain under discussion was sequenced for a study of blood T cell repertoires in COVID-19. Repertoires were generated with immunoSEQ multiplex PCR, while TCRdb's copy carries only in-frame clones and drops some. Found here are under 350,000 clones, about four fifths of them singletons; the top ten hold around 10%. Sequencing was performed on peripheral blood. This TCR was recovered from a woman between 50 and 59 years old who had recovered from COVID-19.

This chain's CDR3 is CASSLGQGGYGYTF. CDR3 DNA sequence: TGTGCCAGCAGCCTTGGACAGGGAGGGTATGGCTACACCTTC. The genes are TRBV5-8 and TRBJ1-2; the match to TRBD1 covers 8 bases. CDR1 is SGHTS, CDR2 YDEGEE, per germline. The CDR3 runs to 14 residues. The ends lost 4 bases at V and 5 bases at J; junction bases unmatched: 7.